Below are 20 T cell receptor beta chains sequenced from a single sample in a study of cytomegalovirus exposure and HLA in healthy donors. A multiplex PCR was run with 60 Vbeta primers and 13 Jbeta primers. The assay was immunoSEQ multiplex PCR, and TCRdb's table has in-frame clones only and misses some. Altogether some 110,000 clones are present, around four fifths being singletons, with the ten largest covering 7.5% to 10%. Sequencing used PBMCs. The receptors originated from a woman in her thirties or forties in good health and CMV-seropositive.

This clone was seen a handful of times. This chain connects TRBV6-5 to TRBJ2-1, with 9 bases fitting TRBD2. J lost 2 bases, V lost 4 bases, and 3 bases had no gene match. Germline V gene sequence: CDR1 MNHEY, CDR2 SVGAGI. This CDR3 spans 15 amino acids. CDR3 protein: CASSSSGTAYNEQFF. DNA of the CDR3: TGTGCCAGCAGTTCTAGCGGGACCGCCTACAATGAGCAGTTCTTC.

CDR3 sequence (DNA): TGTGCCAGAAGCGTTACAGGGGGCCTCACTGAAGCTTTCTTT. It translates to CARSVTGGLTEAFF. The chain employs TRBV14 and TRBJ1-1, with 9 bases that match TRBD1. This CDR3 has 14 residues. Per the germline V gene, CDR1 is SGHDN and CDR2 is FVKESK. J was trimmed by 4 bases and V by 9 bases; bases with no gene match: 9.

The rearrangement joins TRBV6-5 to TRBJ1-1, with TRBD1 matching over 9 bases. This CDR3 is 14 amino acids long. Unmatched junction bases numbered 9, after V lost 5 bases and J lost 8 bases. Germline-derived CDR1 and CDR2 are MNHEY and SVGAGI. CDR3 DNA sequence: TGTGCCAGCAGTCCGGACAGGGGTGGCACCGAAGCTTTCTTT. Protein product: CASSPDRGGTEAFF.

V and J are TRBV5-1 and TRBJ1-2; 8 bases are shared with TRBD1. Germline V gives CDR1 SGHRS, CDR2 YFSETQ. The CDR3 has 16 residues. V lost 4 bases, J lost 6 bases, and 14 bases stayed unmatched. CDR3 amino acids: CASSPGQGGGSDGYTF. CDR3 sequence (DNA): TGCGCCAGCAGCCCTGGACAGGGAGGAGGGTCGGATGGCTACACCTTC.

This chain connects TRBV30 to TRBJ1-2, with D hard to call. This CDR3 has 10 amino acids. Germline values: CDR1 GTSNPN, CDR2 SVGIG (reference sequence). V lost 0 bases, J lost 11 bases, and 7 bases lay in between. Here the CDR3 reads CAWSVLSYTF. CDR3 coding DNA: TGTGCCTGGAGTGTACTAAGTTACACCTTC.

In this sample, this clone turned up once. The chain uses TRBV28 and TRBJ1-6; 7 bases line up with TRBD1. This CDR3 comprises 14 residues. J lost 10 bases, V lost 7 bases, and 10 bases had no gene match. The germline gives CDR1 MDHEN, CDR2 SYDVKM. The CDR3 DNA sequence: TGTGCCAGCATTCAGGGGGTTGCACTATCACCCCTCCACTTT. This encodes CASIQGVALSPLHF. Using reference TRBV28 and TRBJ1-6 for the parts outside the CDR3, the full variable domain is DVKVTQSSRYLVKRTGEKVFLECVQDMDHENMFWYRQDPGLGLRLIYFSYDVKMKEKGDIPEGYSVSREKKERFSLILESASTNQTSMYLCASIQGVALSPLHFGNGTRLTVT.

In its sample, this clone was seen a few times. V usage is TRBV4-3 and J usage is TRBJ1-2; 7 bases align to TRBD1. The junction had 6 bases not matched to a gene; V was cut back by 0 bases and J by 5 bases. Germline V lookup: CDR1 LGHNA, CDR2 YSLEER. The CDR3 runs to 15 residues. CDR3 in amino acids: CASSQDPDRRYGYTF. DNA for the CDR3: TGCGCCAGCAGCCAAGATCCGGACAGGCGTTATGGCTACACCTTC.

Only a few counts were recorded for this clone. V is TRBV5-1 and J is TRBJ1-4; 9 bases fit TRBD1. The CDR3 is 15 residues long. CDR1 is SGHRS and CDR2 is YFSETQ in the germline V gene. The trim removed 4 bases at V and 6 bases at J, leaving 7 bases unmatched. The CDR3 is CASSRGQGPYEKLFF. The CDR3 region has the DNA TGCGCCAGCAGCAGGGGACAGGGCCCATATGAAAAACTGTTTTTT.

This clone was seen more than once but under ten times. This chain joins TRBV28 and TRBJ1-2, with D maybe TRBD1 (6 bases). Germline CDR1 MDHEN, CDR2 SYDVKM. CDR3 size: 16 residues. Trimming removed 6 bases at V and 4 bases at J, with 21 bases between. The CDR3 reads CASSPPWGGQFYGYTF. CDR3 DNA sequence: TGTGCCAGCAGCCCCCCGTGGGGGGGGCAGTTCTATGGCTACACCTTC.

The rearrangement links TRBV28 to TRBJ1-5; maybe TRBD1 (6 bases). This CDR3 is built from 15 residues. With 4 bases removed from V and 0 bases from J, the gap between germline ends came to 10 bases. Germline V gives CDR1 MDHEN, CDR2 SYDVKM. In nucleotides, the CDR3 is TGTGCCAGCAGTTGGAGGACAGATAGCAATCAGCCCCAGCATTTT. It codes for CASSWRTDSNQPQHF.

The chain combines TRBV11-3 with TRBJ2-5; 7 bases match TRBD2. V trimming: 4 bases; J trimming: 5 bases; junction bases outside the gene matches: 10. The CDR3 consists of 15 residues. The germline CDR1 and CDR2 sequences are SGHNT and YENEEA. CDR3 DNA sequence: TGTGCCAGCAGCTGGCGGGGGAGGGCCGGGGAGACCCAGTACTTC. It translates to CASSWRGRAGETQYF.

The CDR3 sequence is CASSLVFGLLQGSGEQYF. The DNA for the CDR3 is TGTGCCAGCAGCTTAGTCTTTGGATTGTTACAGGGATCGGGCGAGCAGTACTTC. The rearrangement joins TRBV7-2 to TRBJ2-7; D might be TRBD1 (6 bases). V shed 1 base and J shed 6 bases, with 25 bases lying between them. The CDR3 runs to 18 residues. CDR1 and CDR2 (germline): SGHTA, FQGNSA.

The chain is built from TRBV28 and TRBJ1-2, with 10 bases fitting TRBD1. The CDR3 is 16 amino acids. Germline V CDR1 and CDR2: MDHEN, SYDVKM. The junction had 15 bases not matched to a gene; V was cut back by 6 bases and J by 8 bases. In nucleotides, the CDR3 is TGTGCCAGCAGAGTCGGTAGGGGACAGGGGTTATACGGCTACACCTTC. Translating gives CASRVGRGQGLYGYTF.

This chain joins TRBV6-6 and TRBJ1-2, with 9 bases lining up with TRBD1. V was clipped by 5 bases and J by 7 bases; unmatched bases: 5. Per germline, CDR1 MNHNY and CDR2 SVGAGI (reference sequence). The CDR3 length is 13 residues. CDR3 residues: CASSQQGAGGYTF. The CDR3 DNA is TGTGCCAGCAGTCAACAGGGGGCAGGTGGCTACACCTTC.

V and J are TRBV6-6 and TRBJ2-7, with 11 bases fitting TRBD1. Germline V lookup: CDR1 MNHNY, CDR2 SVGAGI (reference sequence). This CDR3 has 15 residues. V trimming: 6 bases; J trimming: 5 bases; junction bases outside the gene matches: 9. In DNA, the CDR3 is TGTGCCAGCAGAGGGACAGGGGGACTTGTTGACGAGCAGTACTTC. Protein: CASRGTGGLVDEQYF.

With regard to this clone: Compared with germline, one end of the junction differs, possibly owing to a read error. J is TRBJ2-7 and V is TRBV28; the match to TRBD1 covers 7 bases. There are 13 residues in the CDR3. Germline CDR1 reads MDHEN; CDR2 reads SYDVKM. The CDR3 nucleotides read TGTGCCAGCCTTCTACCGGGACAGCGACTTCTGAACTTC. Its protein product is CASLLPGQRLLNF.

About this clone itself: The junction departs from the called germline gene at one end, perhaps through a read error. The rearrangement joins TRBV11-2 to TRBJ1-1; 12 bases map to TRBD1. This CDR3 has 15 residues. Germline CDR1 SGHAT, CDR2 FQNNGV. This CDR3 is CASSLEGQGAGTEVF. The CDR3 DNA follows: TGTGCCAGCAGCTTAGAGGGACAGGGGGCAGGAACAGAGGTCTTT.

The chain has TRBV4-2 and TRBJ2-3; 12 bases match TRBD2. Germline CDR1 LGHNA, CDR2 YNFKEQ. Trimming at V came to 4 bases and at J to 5 bases, leaving 4 bases not matched to a gene. The CDR3 loop spans 15 amino acids. For the CDR3, the DNA is TGTGCCAGCAGCCGCGGACTAGCGGGATTAGATACGCAGTATTTT. Translated, it gives CASSRGLAGLDTQYF.

The chain has TRBV9 and TRBJ1-2; 7 bases map to TRBD1. The CDR3 covers 15 residues. Unmatched junction bases numbered 10, after V lost 0 bases and J lost 8 bases. Looked up from germline, CDR1 is SGDLS and CDR2 is YYNGEE. The CDR3 DNA sequence: TGTGCCAGCAGCGTAGGAGAGGCGGACAGGCCCGGCTACACCTTC. Protein sequence: CASSVGEADRPGYTF.

This clone was seen only once. The CDR3 coding sequence is TGTGCCAGCAATAGGGGCTTGAACACTGAAGCTTTCTTT. Encoded protein: CASNRGLNTEAFF. The chain joins TRBV6-5 to TRBJ1-1; D is perhaps TRBD1 (5 bases). There are 13 residues in the CDR3. The germline CDR1 and CDR2 sequences are MNHEY and SVGAGI. Deletions cut 7 bases from V and 0 bases from J, with 9 bases between.